This T cell receptor (beta chain) was sequenced during a study of cytomegalovirus exposure and HLA in healthy donors. PCR was performed using 60 Vbeta and 13 Jbeta primers. Method: immunoSEQ multiplex PCR; TCRdb's copy keeps in-frame clones and lacks some. The repertoire has some 90,000 clones, approximately 70% of them found once; the top ten carry around 8%. This CDR3 spans 15 amino acids. The V and J ends lost 4 bases and 6 bases, in that order; junction bases with no gene match: 6. CDR1 and CDR2 (germline): SGHRS, YFSETQ. The TCR originated in a man in his 60s in good health and CMV-seronegative. Sequencing was performed on PBMCs. The chain carries TRBV5-1 and TRBJ2-7; TRBD2 aligns across 14 bases. The CDR3 DNA sequence: TGCGCCAGCAGCACGGGGACTAGCGGGAGCGGCGAGCAGTACTTC. It encodes CASSTGTSGSGEQYF.